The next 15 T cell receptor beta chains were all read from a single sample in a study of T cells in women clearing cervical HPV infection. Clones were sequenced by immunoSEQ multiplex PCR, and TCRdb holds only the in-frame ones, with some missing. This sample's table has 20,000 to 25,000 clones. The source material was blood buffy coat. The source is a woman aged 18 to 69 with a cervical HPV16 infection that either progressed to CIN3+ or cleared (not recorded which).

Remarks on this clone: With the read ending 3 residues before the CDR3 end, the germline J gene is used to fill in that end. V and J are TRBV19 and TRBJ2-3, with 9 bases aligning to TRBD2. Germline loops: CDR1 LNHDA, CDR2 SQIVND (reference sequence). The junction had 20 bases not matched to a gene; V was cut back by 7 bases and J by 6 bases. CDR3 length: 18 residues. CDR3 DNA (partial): TGTGCCAGTACCAACGTAATAGCGGGGGCCAAAGGGGAGGATACG. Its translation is CASTNVIAGAKGEDT. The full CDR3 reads CASTNVIAGAKGEDTQYF.

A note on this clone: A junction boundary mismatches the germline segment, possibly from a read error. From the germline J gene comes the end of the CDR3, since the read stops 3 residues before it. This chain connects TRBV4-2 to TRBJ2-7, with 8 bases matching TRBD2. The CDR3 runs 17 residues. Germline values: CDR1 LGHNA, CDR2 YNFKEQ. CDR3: CASSQDVAGIVSYEQYF. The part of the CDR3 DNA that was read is TGCGCCAGCAGCCAAGATGTAGCGGGGATCGTCTCCTACGAG.

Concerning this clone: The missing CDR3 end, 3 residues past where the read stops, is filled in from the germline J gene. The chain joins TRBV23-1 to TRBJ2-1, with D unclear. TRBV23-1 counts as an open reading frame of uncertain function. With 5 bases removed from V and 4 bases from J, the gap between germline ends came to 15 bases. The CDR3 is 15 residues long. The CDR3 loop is CASSSSVKDYNEQFF. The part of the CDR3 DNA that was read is TGCGCCAGCAGTTCGTCGGTAAAAGATTACAATGAG.

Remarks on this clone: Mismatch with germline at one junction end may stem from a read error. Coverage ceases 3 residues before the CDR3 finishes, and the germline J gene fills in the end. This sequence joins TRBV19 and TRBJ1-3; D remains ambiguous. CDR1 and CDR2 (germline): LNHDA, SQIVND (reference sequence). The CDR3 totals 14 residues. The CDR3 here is CASSMGLTGNTIYF. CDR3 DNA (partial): TGTGCCAGTAGTATGGGTTTGACTGGAAACACA. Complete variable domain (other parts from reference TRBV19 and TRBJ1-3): DGGITQSPKYLFRKEGQNVTLSCEQNLNHDAMYWYRQDPGQGLRLIYYSQIVNDFQKGDIAEGYSVSREKKESFPLTVTSAQKNPTAFYLCASSMGLTGNTIYFGEGSWLTVV.

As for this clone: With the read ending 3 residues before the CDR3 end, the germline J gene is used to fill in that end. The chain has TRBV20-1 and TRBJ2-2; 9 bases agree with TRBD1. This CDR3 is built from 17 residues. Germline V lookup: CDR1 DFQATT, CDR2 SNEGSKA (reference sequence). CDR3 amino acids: CSARNDRGVIGNEKLFF. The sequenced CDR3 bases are TGCAGTGCTAGAAACGACAGGGGGGTGATCGGTAATGAAAAG.

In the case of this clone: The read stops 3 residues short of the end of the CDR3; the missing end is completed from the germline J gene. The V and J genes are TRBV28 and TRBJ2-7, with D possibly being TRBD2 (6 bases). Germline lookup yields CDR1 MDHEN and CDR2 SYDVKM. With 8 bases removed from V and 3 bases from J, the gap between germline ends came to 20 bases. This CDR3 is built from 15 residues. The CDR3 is CASRLGSREVYEQYF. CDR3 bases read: TGTGCCAGCCGATTGGGGAGCAGGGAGGTCTACGAG.

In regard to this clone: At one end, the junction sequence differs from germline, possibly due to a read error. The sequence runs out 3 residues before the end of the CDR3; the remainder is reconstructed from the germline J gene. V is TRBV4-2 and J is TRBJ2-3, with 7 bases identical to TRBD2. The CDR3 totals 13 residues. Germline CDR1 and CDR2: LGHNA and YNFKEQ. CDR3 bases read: TGCGCCAGCAGCGGACTAGTAGCAGATACG. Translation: CASSGLVADT. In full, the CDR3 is CASSGLVADTQYF.

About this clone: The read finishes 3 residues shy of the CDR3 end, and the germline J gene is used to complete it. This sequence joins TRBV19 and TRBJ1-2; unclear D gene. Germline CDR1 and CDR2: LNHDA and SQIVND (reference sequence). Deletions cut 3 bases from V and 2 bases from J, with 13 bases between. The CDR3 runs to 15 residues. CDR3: CASSIWQRINYGYTF. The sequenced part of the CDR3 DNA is TGTGCCAGTAGTATTTGGCAGCGAATCAACTATGGC.

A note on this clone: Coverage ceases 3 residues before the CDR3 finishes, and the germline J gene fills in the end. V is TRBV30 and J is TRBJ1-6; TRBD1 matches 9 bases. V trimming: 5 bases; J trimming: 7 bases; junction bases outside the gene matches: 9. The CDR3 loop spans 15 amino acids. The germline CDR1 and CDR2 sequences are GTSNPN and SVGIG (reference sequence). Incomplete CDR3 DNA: TGTGCCTGGGGTCCCGGGACAGGGAGGAATTCACCC. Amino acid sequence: CAWGPGTGRNSP. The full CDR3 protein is CAWGPGTGRNSPLHF.

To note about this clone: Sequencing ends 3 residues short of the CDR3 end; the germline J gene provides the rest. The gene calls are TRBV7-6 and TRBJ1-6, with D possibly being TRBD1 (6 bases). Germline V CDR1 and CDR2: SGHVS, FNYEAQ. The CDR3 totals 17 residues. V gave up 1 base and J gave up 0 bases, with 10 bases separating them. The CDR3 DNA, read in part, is TGTGCCAGCAGCTTAGTAGGGACACGCTCCTATAATTCACCC. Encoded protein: CASSLVGTRSYNSP. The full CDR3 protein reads CASSLVGTRSYNSPLHF.

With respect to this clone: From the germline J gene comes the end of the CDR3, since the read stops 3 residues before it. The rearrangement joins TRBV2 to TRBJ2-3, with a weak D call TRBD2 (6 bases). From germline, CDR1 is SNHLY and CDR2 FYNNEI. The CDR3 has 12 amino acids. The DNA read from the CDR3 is TGTGCCAGCTCCGGGGGTGTGGAGACG. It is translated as CASSGGVET. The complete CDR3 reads CASSGGVETQYF.

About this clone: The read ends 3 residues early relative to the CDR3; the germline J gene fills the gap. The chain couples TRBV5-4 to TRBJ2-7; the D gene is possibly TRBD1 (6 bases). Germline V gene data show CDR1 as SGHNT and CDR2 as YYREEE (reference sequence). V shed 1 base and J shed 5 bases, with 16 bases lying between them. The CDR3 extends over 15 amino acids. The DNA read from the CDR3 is TGTGCCAGCAGCTTGAGGTCTACAGGGATCGACGAG. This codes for CASSLRSTGIDE. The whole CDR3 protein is CASSLRSTGIDEQYF.

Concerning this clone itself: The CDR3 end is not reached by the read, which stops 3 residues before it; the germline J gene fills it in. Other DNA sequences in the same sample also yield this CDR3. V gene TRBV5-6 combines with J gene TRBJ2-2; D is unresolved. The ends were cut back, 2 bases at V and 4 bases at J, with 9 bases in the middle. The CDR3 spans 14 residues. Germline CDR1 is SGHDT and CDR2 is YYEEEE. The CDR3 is CASSFRLLTGELFF. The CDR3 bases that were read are TGTGCCAGCAGCTTCCGACTTCTCACCGGGGAG. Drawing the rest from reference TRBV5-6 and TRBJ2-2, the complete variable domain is DAGVTQSPTHLIKTRGQQVTLRCSPKSGHDTVSWYQQALGQGPQFIFQYYEEEERQRGNFPDRFSGHQFPNYSSELNVNALLLGDSALYLCASSFRLLTGELFFGEGSRLTVL.

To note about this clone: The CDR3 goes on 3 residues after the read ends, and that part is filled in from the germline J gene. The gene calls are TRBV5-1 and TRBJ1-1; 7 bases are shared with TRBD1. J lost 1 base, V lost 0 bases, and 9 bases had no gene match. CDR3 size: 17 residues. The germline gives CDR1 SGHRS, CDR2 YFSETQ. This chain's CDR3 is CASSLDGTAWSNTEAFF. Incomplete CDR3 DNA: TGCGCCAGCAGCTTGGATGGGACAGCCTGGTCGAACACTGAA.

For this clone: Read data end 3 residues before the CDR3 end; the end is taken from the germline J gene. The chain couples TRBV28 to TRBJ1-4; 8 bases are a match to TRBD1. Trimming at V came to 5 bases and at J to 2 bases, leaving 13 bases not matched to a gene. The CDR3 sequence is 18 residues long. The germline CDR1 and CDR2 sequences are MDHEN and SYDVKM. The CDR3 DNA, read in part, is TGTGCCAGCAGTCTCCGCCGACAGGGGAGGTTGACTAATGAAAAA. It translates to CASSLRRQGRLTNEK. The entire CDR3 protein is CASSLRRQGRLTNEKLFF. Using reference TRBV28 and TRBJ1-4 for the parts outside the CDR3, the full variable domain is DVKVTQSSRYLVKRTGEKVFLECVQDMDHENMFWYRQDPGLGLRLIYFSYDVKMKEKGDIPEGYSVSREKKERFSLILESASTNQTSMYLCASSLRRQGRLTNEKLFFGSGTQLSVL.